A selection of T cell receptor beta chains follows, all from one sample in a study of naive and memory T cell subsets. TCRdb fed the UMI-ligation and nested PCR reads into MiXCR, producing one record per CDR3 protein. The sample lists roughly 140,000 distinct CDR3 sequences; under 25% were seen once. The sample consisted of naive CD8+ T cells from blood. The receptors here all came from a human donor in good health. Each CDR3 is given with its conserved first and last residue. Fields, in order: D gene, J gene, clone size, V gene, CDR3 DNA, CDR3 protein. The D gene is left open where the match is weak. Expanded clones get a size class; other rows say once, few or many, or leave the size out.

TRBD1 TRBJ2-3 . TRBV28 TGTGCCAGCAGTTCGGACAGGGCGGCCGGTACGCAGTATTTT CASSSDRAAGTQYF
. TRBJ2-7 few TRBV4-1 TGCGCCAGCAGCCAAGCCTCGACTAGTTACGAGCAGTACTTC CASSQASTSYEQYF
. TRBJ2-7 . TRBV9 TGTGCCAGCAGCGTAGGTACTTCCTACGAGCAGTACTTC CASSVGTSYEQYF
TRBD2 TRBJ2-7 . TRBV20-1 TGCAGTGCTAGAGGGCTAGCGGGCCTCTACGAGCAGTACTTC CSARGLAGLYEQYF
. TRBJ2-7 . TRBV20-1 TGCAGTGCTAGAGGGGGGGATTTCTACGAGCAGTACTTC CSARGGDFYEQYF
TRBD2 TRBJ2-5 . TRBV4-1 TGCGCCAGCAGCCAAGATGATCGGGAGGGGGAGACCCAGTACTTC CASSQDDREGETQYF
. TRBJ2-1 . TRBV5-1 TGCGCCAGCAGCTTGGTAGCGGCTGAGCAGTTCTTC CASSLVAAEQFF
TRBD2 TRBJ2-2 few TRBV28 TGTGCCAGCAGACTAGCGGGAGGGCCGTCGAACACCGGGGAGCTGTTTTTT CASRLAGGPSNTGELFF
TRBD1 TRBJ1-6 few TRBV7-9 TGTGCCAGCAGCCCGCCGGGACAGTATAATTCACCCCTCCACTTT CASSPPGQYNSPLHF
. TRBJ2-1 . TRBV6-1 TGTGCCAGCAGTGAATTTGGGGGAAGCTCCTACAATGAGCAGTTCTTC CASSEFGGSSYNEQFF
TRBD1 TRBJ1-2 . TRBV5-4 TGTGCCAGCAGCTTGTTTACAGGGGGGGAAGGCTACACCTTC CASSLFTGGEGYTF
TRBD2 TRBJ2-1 . TRBV7-9 TGTGCCAGCAGCGTAGCGGCGGGAGGGCCCTCGGATGAGCAGTTCTTC CASSVAAGGPSDEQFF
TRBD2 TRBJ2-1 . TRBV30 TGTGCCTGGGACAGCGGGAGGTTTCCCTACAATGAGCAGTTCTTC CAWDSGRFPYNEQFF
. TRBJ2-1 few TRBV7-9 TGTGCCAGCAGCCATCCGGGTAGCAAGGCCTACAATGAGCAGTTCTTC CASSHPGSKAYNEQFF
. TRBJ2-5 once TRBV28 TGTGCCAGCAGTTTTTTCCGGGAGCAGGAGACCCAGTACTTC CASSFFREQETQYF
TRBD2 TRBJ2-1 . TRBV2 TGTGCCAGCAGCCGGACTAGTTTTCGATCCTACAATGAGCAGTTCTTC CASSRTSFRSYNEQFF
TRBD1 TRBJ2-7 few TRBV12-3/TRBV12-4 TGTGCCAGCAGTTATCAGGGGGCCGACGAGCAGTACTTC CASSYQGADEQYF
. TRBJ2-7 . TRBV28 TGTGCCAGCAGTTCCCTCGACGCTAGGGATTCCTACGAGCAGTACTTC CASSSLDARDSYEQYF
. TRBJ1-1 . TRBV14 TGTGCCAGCAGCCAAGATCTCGGACAGCTCATGAACACTGAAGCTTTCTTT CASSQDLGQLMNTEAFF
. TRBJ2-3 few TRBV2 TGTGCCAGCAGTGAAGAGGCGGACACAGATACGCAGTATTTT CASSEEADTDTQYF
. TRBJ1-2 . TRBV29-1 TGCAGCGTTGTACAGCCGAGAAACTATGGCTACACCTTC CSVVQPRNYGYTF
. TRBJ2-1 few TRBV18 TGTGCCAGCTCACCAACAATAAGCTCCTACAATGAGCAGTTCTTC CASSPTISSYNEQFF
. TRBJ2-7 few TRBV5-6 TGTGCCAGCAGCTTGCTAGCCATATCCTACGAGCAGTACTTC CASSLLAISYEQYF
. TRBJ2-1 few TRBV5-1 TGCGCCAGCTACCTCAGTTACAATGAGCAGTTCTTC CASYLSYNEQFF
. TRBJ2-5 few TRBV3-1 TGTGCCAGCAGCCCCACCTCCGTCGGCCAAGAGACCCAGTACTTC CASSPTSVGQETQYF
. TRBJ2-5 . TRBV12-3/TRBV12-4 TGTGCCAGCAGTTTTACGGGAGCCGAGACCCAGTACTTC CASSFTGAETQYF
. TRBJ2-7 few TRBV29-1 TGCAGCGTTGAAGAAATAGGCTCCTACGAGCAGTACTTC CSVEEIGSYEQYF
. TRBJ2-7 . TRBV7-9 TGTGCCAGCAGCATCACAGGGTATTCCTACGAGCAGTACTTC CASSITGYSYEQYF
TRBD1 TRBJ2-7 few TRBV20-1 TGCAGTGCTACCCAGACAGGGGGCGAGCAGTACTTC CSATQTGGEQYF
TRBD1 TRBJ2-5 few TRBV11-2 TGTGCCAGCAGCTCTAGGGGGCTCCAAGAGACCCAGTACTTC CASSSRGLQETQYF
. TRBJ2-2 . TRBV20-1 TGCAGTGCTAGGGGGGAGTTAGCGAACACCGGGGAGCTGTTTTTT CSARGELANTGELFF
. TRBJ2-6 . TRBV12-3/TRBV12-4 TGTGCCAGCACCCCTCCCCCGGGGATGGCATCTGGGGCCAACGTCCTGACTTTC CASTPPPGMASGANVLTF
. TRBJ2-7 . TRBV4-1 TGCGCCAGCAGCCAGGCGCTACTAGGATACGAGCAGTACTTC CASSQALLGYEQYF
TRBD1 TRBJ1-1 few TRBV6-2/TRBV6-3 TGTGCCAGCAGTTACGTCGACAGGGAGAACACTGAAGCTTTCTTT CASSYVDRENTEAFF
TRBD1 TRBJ1-4 . TRBV2 TGTGCCAGCAGTGAAGGTCGGGACAGGGAGGGTCTGTTTTTT CASSEGRDREGLFF
TRBD1 TRBJ2-3 few TRBV6-5 TGTGCCAGCAGTTACCGGACAGGCGACAGCACAGATACGCAGTATTTT CASSYRTGDSTDTQYF
TRBD2 TRBJ2-7 few TRBV28 TGTGCCAGCAGCCCGGGACTAGCGGGAGGCGACGAGCAGTACTTC CASSPGLAGGDEQYF
. TRBJ2-7 . TRBV28 TGTGCCAGCAGTTCCGGGACTGGAGAATCCTACGAGCAGTACTTC CASSSGTGESYEQYF
. TRBJ1-1 . TRBV28 . CASSLVGVGTFF
TRBD2 TRBJ2-7 . TRBV27 TGTGCCAGCAGTTTAAAGGGACTAGCGGGAGGCGGGCAGTACTTC CASSLKGLAGGGQYF
TRBD1 TRBJ2-7 . TRBV7-9 TGTGCCAGCAGCCCCCGGACAGGGGAGTCCTACGAGCAGTACTTC CASSPRTGESYEQYF
TRBD1 TRBJ2-5 . TRBV12-3/TRBV12-4 TGTGCCAGCAGTCCCGGACAGGGGGAGGAGACCCAGTACTTC CASSPGQGEETQYF
TRBD1 TRBJ2-3 . TRBV28 TGTGCCAGCAGAGGCGGGACAGGGAGCACAGATACGCAGTATTTT CASRGGTGSTDTQYF
TRBD2 TRBJ2-2 . TRBV9 TGTGCCAGCAGCTCGGTAGCGGGAGGGCCTATCGGGGAGCTGTTTTTT CASSSVAGGPIGELFF
. TRBJ1-5 few TRBV5-6 TGTGCCAGCAGCTTTTCGGGGTATCGTCAGCCCCAGCATTTT CASSFSGYRQPQHF
. TRBJ2-7 . TRBV5-1 TGCGCCAGCAGCTTGACCACAGGGATCTCCTCATACGAGCAGTACTTC CASSLTTGISSYEQYF
. TRBJ2-1 . TRBV28 TGTGCCAGCAGTTCGTCAGTGGGGGGGTTCTTC CASSSSVGGFF
. TRBJ2-7 . TRBV4-1 TGCGCCAGCAGCCAAGGTCCCGGAATCTACGAGCAGTACTTC CASSQGPGIYEQYF
. TRBJ2-3 few TRBV14 TGTGCCAGCAGTACCCTATTAGAGATCACGCAGTATTTT CASSTLLEITQYF
. TRBJ1-1 . TRBV6-2/TRBV6-3 TGTGCCACCCGGGACGGTCTTGAAGCTTTCTTT CATRDGLEAFF
. TRBJ2-3 . TRBV12-3/TRBV12-4 TGTGCCAGCAGTTTGATACTCACAGATACGCAGTATTTT CASSLILTDTQYF
. TRBJ2-7 . TRBV6-2/TRBV6-3 TGTGCCAGCAGTTACTCCACAGTGGCCTCCCGCTATTACGAGCAGTACTTC CASSYSTVASRYYEQYF